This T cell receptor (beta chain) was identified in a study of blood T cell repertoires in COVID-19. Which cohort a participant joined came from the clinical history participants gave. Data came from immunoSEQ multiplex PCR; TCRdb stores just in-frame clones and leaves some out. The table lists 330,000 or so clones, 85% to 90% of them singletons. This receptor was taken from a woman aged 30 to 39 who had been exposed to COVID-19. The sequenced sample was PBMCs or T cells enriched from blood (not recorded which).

The CDR3 here is CASSTGQTETQYF. The CDR3 bases are TGTGCCAGCAGCACCGGACAGACAGAGACCCAGTACTTC. The chain combines TRBV28 with TRBJ2-5; D might be TRBD1 (6 bases). The length of the CDR3 is 13 residues. Trimming left V 6 bases short and J 4 bases short, with 12 bases between. The V gene's germline CDR1 is MDHEN and CDR2 SYDVKM. The full variable domain, completed using reference TRBV28 and TRBJ2-5, is DVKVTQSSRYLVKRTGEKVFLECVQDMDHENMFWYRQDPGLGLRLIYFSYDVKMKEKGDIPEGYSVSREKKERFSLILESASTNQTSMYLCASSTGQTETQYFGPGTRLLVL.